Following are 18 T cell receptor beta chains from one sample sequenced in a study of beta chain features in type 1 diabetes (dated 2018 in TCRdb). The receptor library was made with the immunoSEQ multiplex PCR assay. The entire amount of isolated RNA was reverse transcribed using the High Capacity cDNA Reverse Transcription Kit, so the sequenced TCRB transcripts were expressed ones. This immuneACCESS table, as held by TCRdb, lists in-frame sequences with V and J called but not all clones. Of the missing ones, under half trace to an unresolved V gene in checked studies; the others have no known cause. The sample table contains fewer than 500,000 clones; only one count was recorded for approximately 14% of them. Clones ranked in the top ten supply roughly 0.038% of the sample. Sequencing used naive CD4+ T cells from blood. Reading the label with the study, this specimen's cell subset or site is: true naive CD4+ T cells. Receptors originate from a young man in good health.

V gene TRBV27 combines with J gene TRBJ2-7, with D perhaps given as TRBD1 or TRBD2 (5 bases each). V was clipped by 6 bases and J by 0 bases, with 15 bases between them. This CDR3 region has 15 residues. CDR1 is MNHEY and CDR2 is SMNVEV in the germline V gene (reference sequence). CDR3 DNA: TGTGCCAGCAGCCCGACCGGGACGGTCTCCTACGAGCAGTACTTC. Its translation is CASSPTGTVSYEQYF.

The chain links TRBV7-9 to TRBJ2-1; 10 bases agree with TRBD2. This CDR3 contains 16 residues. Germline trimming cut 5 bases from V and 4 bases from J; bases unmatched to any gene: 8. Germline values: CDR1 SEHNR, CDR2 FQNEAQ (reference sequence). The CDR3 DNA follows: TGTGCCAGCAGCCCAATAGCGGGGGGCCGGTACAATGAGCAGTTCTTC. Its protein product is CASSPIAGGRYNEQFF.

There are a few counts of this clone. The chain employs TRBV5-1 and TRBJ2-1, with a possible D match to TRBD2 (5 bases). The CDR3 sequence is 15 residues long. V lost 0 bases and J lost 3, with 10 bases in between. Germline V gene sequence: CDR1 SGHRS, CDR2 YFSETQ. In DNA, the CDR3 is TGCGCCAGCAGCTTGGCCCCGGGGAACTACAATGAGCAGTTCTTC. Residues: CASSLAPGNYNEQFF.

This clone showed up just a few times. The chain employs TRBV7-9 and TRBJ2-4; no clear D. The CDR3 contains 15 residues. Germline lookup yields CDR1 SEHNR and CDR2 FQNEAQ (reference sequence). V gave up 3 bases and J gave up 0 bases, with 9 bases separating them. CDR3 DNA sequence: TGTGCCAGCAGCTTCTTCGATCTAGCCAAAAACATTCAGTACTTC. It yields the protein CASSFFDLAKNIQYF.

The chain employs TRBV30 and TRBJ2-3, with D possibly matching TRBD2 (5 bases). V lost 2 bases and J 0 bases, leaving 18 bases between the germline ends. Per germline, CDR1 GTSNPN and CDR2 SVGIG (reference sequence). This CDR3 has 17 amino acids. The DNA of the CDR3 is TGTGCCTGGAGTCCTTCCCCACGGGGTTATAGCACAGATACGCAGTATTTT. Translating it yields CAWSPSPRGYSTDTQYF.

This clone was seen a few times. The V gene is TRBV29-1, the J gene TRBJ2-7; 7 bases are shared with TRBD1. J gave up 0 bases and V 4 bases, and 6 bases lay outside the gene matches. Germline values: CDR1 SQVTM, CDR2 ANQGSEA. The CDR3 sequence is 14 residues long. The chain's CDR3 is CSVGSTGVSYEQYF. CDR3 sequence (DNA): TGCAGCGTTGGGAGCACAGGGGTCTCCTACGAGCAGTACTTC.

This clone was detected a few times. This sequence joins TRBV20-1 and TRBJ1-4; no firm D call. V lost 3 bases, J lost 10 bases, and 6 bases lay in between. The CDR3 length is 10 residues. Looked up from germline, CDR1 is DFQATT and CDR2 is SNEGSKA (reference sequence). The DNA for the CDR3 is TGCAGTGCTAGCGGAGTAAAACTGTTTTTT. Encoded protein: CSASGVKLFF.

There are a few counts of this clone. The rearrangement joins TRBV7-2 to TRBJ2-3, with 8 bases matching TRBD2. Per germline, CDR1 SGHTA and CDR2 FQGNSA. The CDR3 runs 15 residues. The V gene end was trimmed by 10 bases and the J gene end by 5 bases; junction bases not matched to a gene: 14. The DNA for the CDR3 is TGTGCCAACACCATTCGGGGGGGGCCAGTAGATACGCAGTATTTT. It codes for CANTIRGGPVDTQYF.

A few counts support this clone. The gene calls are TRBV9 and TRBJ2-1; D is unresolved. The V gene's germline CDR1 is SGDLS and CDR2 YYNGEE. The CDR3 is made up of 13 amino acids. V was shortened by 0 bases and J by 8 bases, with 9 bases between the two germline ends. The DNA for the CDR3 is TGTGCCAGCAGCGTAGTTGGAAGTTATGAGCAGTTCTTC. Translation gives CASSVVGSYEQFF.

This clone came up a few times. Other DNA sequences of this sample code for an identical CDR3. This chain uses TRBV7-2 with TRBJ2-5; unclear D gene. This CDR3 has 13 amino acids. Trimming removed 2 bases from V and 0 bases from J, with 4 bases in between. Germline V gives CDR1 SGHTA, CDR2 FQGNSA. CDR3 nucleotide sequence: TGTGCCAGCAGCTTACGCTACCAAGAGACCCAGTACTTC. This encodes CASSLRYQETQYF. Supplemented by reference TRBV7-2 and TRBJ2-5, the full variable domain reads GAGVSQSPSNKVTEKGKDVELRCDPISGHTALYWYRQSLGQGLEFLIYFQGNSAPDKSGLPSDRFSAERTGGSVSTLTIQRTQQEDSAVYLCASSLRYQETQYFGPGTRLLVL.

J is TRBJ1-4 and V is TRBV10-3; TRBD1 might be the D (5 bases). V lost 5 bases and J lost 2, with 6 bases in between. The germline V gene encodes CDR1 ENHRY and CDR2 SYGVKD. CDR3 length equals 13 residues. CDR3 bases: TGTGCCATCAGTTCAGGGACTAATGAAAAACTGTTTTTT. Its translation: CAISSGTNEKLFF.

This clone was seen only a few times. The V call is TRBV7-9, the J call TRBJ1-1, with D possibly TRBD1 on 6 matching bases. Germline V CDR1 and CDR2: SEHNR, FQNEAQ (reference sequence). V was clipped by 4 bases and J by 0 bases, with 12 bases between them. The CDR3 length is 15 residues. This CDR3 reads CASSSWTVMNTEAFF. The CDR3 DNA reads TGTGCCAGCAGCTCCTGGACAGTCATGAACACTGAAGCTTTCTTT.

The chain employs TRBV10-3 and TRBJ2-2; TRBD1 agrees at 10 bases. Trimming removed 8 bases from V and 6 bases from J; junction bases left unmatched: 6. CDR3 length equals 14 residues. CDR1 is ENHRY, CDR2 SYGVKD, per germline. The CDR3 coding sequence is TGTGCCATCTACTCCGGGACAGGGGCCGGGGAGCTGTTTTTT. Translated: CAIYSGTGAGELFF.

This clone was seen only once. The rearrangement uses TRBV5-6 and TRBJ2-7; D perhaps matches TRBD2 (5 bases). The germline gives CDR1 SGHDT, CDR2 YYEEEE. The CDR3 covers 12 residues. The ends were cut back, 1 base at V and 3 bases at J, with 5 bases in the middle. The CDR3 nucleotides read TGTGCCAGCAGCTTGCGGGGCTACGAGCAGTACGTC. This codes for CASSLRGYEQYV.

This clone has just a few counts. This CDR3 reads CASSPRLNYGYTF. The CDR3 DNA follows: TGTGCCAGCTCACCTAGACTGAACTATGGCTACACCTTC. This rearrangement joins TRBV18 to TRBJ1-2; D is ambiguous. Between the trimmed V and J ends, which lost 3 bases and 2 bases, there was a span of 7 bases. This CDR3 region has 13 residues. The V gene's germline CDR1 is KGHSH and CDR2 LQKENI.

J is TRBJ2-3 and V is TRBV7-3; D is unclear. The ends were cut back, 5 bases at V and 2 bases at J, with 5 bases in the middle. The CDR3 covers 12 residues. CDR1 is SGHTA, CDR2 FQGTGA, per germline. The CDR3 here is CASSPDTDTQYF. The CDR3 DNA sequence: TGTGCCAGCAGCCCGGACACAGATACGCAGTATTTT.

This chain links TRBV5-4 with TRBJ2-1, with 9 bases that match TRBD2. CDR1 and CDR2 from the germline V gene are SGHNT and YYREEE (reference sequence). The ends lost 4 bases at V and 3 bases at J; junction bases unmatched: 8. The CDR3 is 16 amino acids. CDR3 loop: CASSAGGLAVYNEQFF. CDR3 nucleotides: TGTGCCAGCAGCGCGGGGGGGCTAGCGGTCTACAATGAGCAGTTCTTC.

This clone was found a few times. V is TRBV30 and J is TRBJ2-2; a weak D match, TRBD2 (5 bases). The CDR3 runs to 14 residues. Trimming removed 2 bases at V and 5 bases at J, with 12 bases between. Germline values: CDR1 GTSNPN, CDR2 SVGIG (reference sequence). CDR3 DNA: TGTGCCTGGAGTCGAGGGATAGGGACCGGGGAGCTGTTTTTT. Its translation is CAWSRGIGTGELFF.